The 18 T cell receptor beta chains listed next were all sequenced from one sample in a study of CD8+CD57+ T cells in acquired aplastic anemia. The template for TCR beta VDJ and CDR3 sequence profiling was genomic DNA. TCRdb recomputed calls from the reads with MiXCR, one row per CDR3 protein. Here the sample spans 50,000 or so distinct CDR3 sequences, around 50% being singletons. The authors sequenced patients whose flow cytometry had shown CD8+CD57+ cell expansion. Input material: sorted CD4+, CD8+, or CD8+CD57+ T cells (not recorded which) from PBMCs. These receptor sequences come from a human donor with aplastic anemia.

The chain couples TRBV29-1 to TRBJ1-1; 9 bases line up with TRBD1. V dropped 1 base and J dropped 2; count of bases not matched to a gene: 5. The CDR3 has 15 residues. The germline V gene encodes CDR1 SQVTM and CDR2 ANQGSEA. CDR3 sequence reads: CSVEGQGGFNTEAFF. CDR3 DNA sequence: TGCAGCGTTGAAGGACAGGGGGGTTTCAACACTGAAGCTTTCTTT.

The chain has TRBV7-8 and TRBJ2-3, with 7 bases lining up with TRBD1. The CDR3 loop spans 14 amino acids. Germline V lookup: CDR1 SGHVS, CDR2 FQNEAQ. J gave up 2 bases and V 8 bases, and 7 bases lay outside the gene matches. The CDR3 sequence is CASLWDSTTDTQYF. The CDR3 DNA is TGTGCCAGCTTGTGGGACAGTACCACAGATACGCAGTATTTT.

V and J are TRBV19 and TRBJ1-6, with D possibly matching TRBD1 (5 bases). V dropped 6 bases and J dropped 7 bases, with 19 bases sitting between them. CDR1 and CDR2 (germline): LNHDA, SQIVND (reference sequence). The CDR3 loop spans 16 amino acids. The DNA of the CDR3 is TGTGCCAGTAGATCCCAGGCTGGGGGGGGAAATTCACCCCTCCACTTT. It is translated as CASRSQAGGGNSPLHF.

The chain links TRBV7-8 to TRBJ1-2; 7 positions match TRBD1. After removal of 6 bases from V and 7 bases from J, the junction contained 17 bases not matched to a gene. Germline loops: CDR1 SGHVS, CDR2 FQNEAQ. CDR3 length equals 16 residues. The CDR3, as DNA: TGTGCCAGCAGTCCTTCCCCCCGACAGGGACGAGGTGGCTACACCTTC. It specifies CASSPSPRQGRGGYTF. Full variable domain (outside the CDR3, taken from reference TRBV7-8 and TRBJ1-2): GAGVSQSPRYKVAKRGQDVALRCDPISGHVSLFWYQQALGQGPEFLTYFQNEAQLDKSGLPSDRFFAERPEGSVSTLKIQRTQQEDSAVYLCASSPSPRQGRGGYTFGSGTRLTVV.

This clonotype has at least ten counts. This rearrangement joins TRBV19 to TRBJ1-1; 7 bases align to TRBD1. The CDR3 is made up of 14 amino acids. J gave up 6 bases and V 5 bases, and 9 bases lay outside the gene matches. In germline, CDR1 is LNHDA, CDR2 SQIVND (reference sequence). For the CDR3, the DNA is TGTGCCAGTAGTCTAGGGGGCGCCGGGGCTGAAGCTTTCTTT. Encoded protein: CASSLGGAGAEAFF.

At least ten counts were recorded for this clonotype. This chain links TRBV9 with TRBJ2-7, with 10 bases identical to TRBD2. The CDR3 consists of 16 residues. The junction had 12 bases not matched to a gene; V was cut back by 4 bases and J by 5 bases. Germline lookup yields CDR1 SGDLS and CDR2 YYNGEE. CDR3 protein: CASSLTERGGINEQYF. In nucleotides, the CDR3 is TGTGCCAGCAGCCTCACAGAGCGGGGGGGCATCAACGAGCAGTACTTC.

This chain uses TRBV7-9 with TRBJ2-7; D is unclear. CDR3 size: 13 residues. Germline V CDR1 and CDR2: SEHNR, FQNEAQ (reference sequence). V lost 4 bases and J lost 2, with 9 bases in between. The CDR3 reads CASSWQVTYEQYF. CDR3 coding DNA: TGTGCCAGCAGCTGGCAGGTCACCTACGAGCAGTACTTC. The whole variable domain, remainder taken from reference TRBV7-9 and TRBJ2-7, is DTGVSQNPRHKITKRGQNVTFRCDPISEHNRLYWYRQTLGQGPEFLTYFQNEAQLEKSRLLSDRFSAERPKGSFSTLEIQRTEQGDSAMYLCASSWQVTYEQYFGPGTRLTVT.

V is TRBV6-1 and J is TRBJ2-1; possible D gene TRBD2, 5 bases. This CDR3 has 13 amino acids. V lost 10 bases, J lost 8 bases, and 18 bases lay in between. Germline CDR1 is MNHNS and CDR2 is SASEGT. CDR3 bases: TGTGCCACCCGCCTAGGGAGATCCGATGAGCAGTTCTTC. Encoded protein: CATRLGRSDEQFF.

In this sample, this clonotype turned up once. This chain links TRBV4-1 with TRBJ2-5, with D hard to call. Germline loops: CDR1 MGHRA, CDR2 YSYEKL. V lost 3 bases and J lost 1, with 3 bases in between. The CDR3 consists of 12 residues. Written as DNA, the CDR3 is TGCGCCAGCAGCCAGCCCCAAGAGACCCAGTACTTC. Encoded protein: CASSQPQETQYF.

This CDR3 reads CATSARAGGTDTQYF. The CDR3 region has the DNA TGTGCCACCAGTGCACGAGCGGGAGGCACAGATACGCAGTATTTT. The genes are TRBV24-1 and TRBJ2-3, with 8 bases matching TRBD2. The CDR3 sequence is 15 residues long. Germline trimming cut 5 bases from V and 1 base from J; bases unmatched to any gene: 4. Looked up from germline, CDR1 is KGHDR and CDR2 is SFDVKD.

This sequence joins TRBV7-8 and TRBJ1-1; TRBD1 aligns across 7 bases. Germline values: CDR1 SGHVS, CDR2 FQNEAQ. J was trimmed by 10 bases and V by 1 base; bases with no gene match: 9. This CDR3 has 14 amino acids. The CDR3: CASSLGRQGLGAFF. The DNA for the CDR3 is TGTGCCAGCAGCTTAGGGAGACAGGGCTTAGGAGCTTTCTTT.

The rearrangement links TRBV27 to TRBJ2-5; D remains ambiguous. Trimming took 6 bases from V and 0 from J, leaving 8 bases between them. This CDR3 spans 13 amino acids. Per germline, CDR1 MNHEY and CDR2 SMNVEV (reference sequence). The CDR3 loop is CASSPRYQETQYF. The CDR3 coding sequence is TGTGCCAGCAGCCCACGGTACCAAGAGACCCAGTACTTC.

Turning to this clonotype: Relative to the germline gene, one junction end is altered; a read error may explain this. The rearrangement links TRBV9 to TRBJ1-1; no firm D call. The length of the CDR3 is 14 residues. Per germline, CDR1 SGDLS and CDR2 YYNGEE. The CDR3 region has the DNA TGTTCCAGCAGCCCCCACCTTGAGAACACTGAAGCTTTCTTT. It encodes CSSSPHLENTEAFF.

The V call is TRBV24-1, the J call TRBJ2-1, with 9 bases that match TRBD2. The germline gives CDR1 KGHDR, CDR2 SFDVKD. The V and J ends lost 12 bases and 1 base, in that order; junction bases with no gene match: 9. CDR3 length: 15 amino acids. This CDR3 is CASSFSGGSYNEQFF. The CDR3 DNA sequence: TGTGCCTCCTCCTTTAGCGGGGGTTCCTACAATGAGCAGTTCTTC.

The rearrangement uses TRBV7-9 and TRBJ1-5; D is uncertain. V gave up 6 bases and J gave up 5 bases, with 11 bases separating them. CDR3 length: 13 residues. From germline, CDR1 is SEHNR and CDR2 FQNEAQ (reference sequence). CDR3 nucleotide sequence: TGTGCCAGCAGTTATGGACGAGATCAGCCCCAGCATTTT. It translates to CASSYGRDQPQHF. Combining the CDR3 with reference TRBV7-9 and TRBJ1-5 gives the whole variable domain DTGVSQNPRHKITKRGQNVTFRCDPISEHNRLYWYRQTLGQGPEFLTYFQNEAQLEKSRLLSDRFSAERPKGSFSTLEIQRTEQGDSAMYLCASSYGRDQPQHFGDGTRLSIL.

The sample holds many counts of this clonotype. The gene calls are TRBV5-6 and TRBJ2-7; 7 nucleotides align to TRBD1. CDR1 and CDR2 from the germline V gene are SGHDT and YYEEEE. The V gene end was trimmed by 5 bases and the J gene end by 0 bases; junction bases not matched to a gene: 11. The CDR3 contains 16 residues. The CDR3 protein is CASRTYRGGSSYEQYV. In DNA, the CDR3 is TGTGCCAGCAGAACATACAGGGGTGGGAGCTCCTACGAGCAGTACGTC.

Regarding this clonotype: A much larger clone sits a single nucleotide away, making a read error possible. The chain carries TRBV6-2 or TRBV6-3 and TRBJ2-5; TRBD2 matches 10 bases. CDR3 length: 16 residues. Germline V CDR1 and CDR2: MNHEY, SVGEGT. The CDR3: CSSSYSLAGPQETQYF. The CDR3 region has the DNA TGTTCCAGCAGTTACTCACTAGCGGGGCCGCAAGAGACCCAGTACTTC.

This CDR3 reads CASSAGTGIDEQFF. In nucleotides, the CDR3 is TGTGCCAGCAGCGCCGGGACAGGTATCGATGAGCAGTTCTTC. V gene TRBV9 combines with J gene TRBJ2-1; 8 bases agree with TRBD1. Trimming at V came to 3 bases and at J to 8 bases, leaving 7 bases not matched to a gene. The CDR3 spans 14 residues. The germline gives CDR1 SGDLS, CDR2 YYNGEE.